The 17 T cell receptor beta chains in this list originate from one sample, sequenced in a study of T cell responses to AZD1222 COVID-19 vaccine. The protocol was immunoSEQ multiplex PCR, while the TCRdb copy is restricted to in-frame clones and leaves out a portion. The sample has 65,000 to 90,000 clones, 88% seen once. The sample was peripheral blood, taken on day 0 of AZD1222 vaccination. These receptors were obtained from an adult in good health.

This chain uses TRBV6-5 with TRBJ1-1; a weak D match, TRBD1 (5 bases). The length of the CDR3 is 11 residues. The germline gives CDR1 MNHEY, CDR2 SVGAGI. V was clipped by 7 bases and J by 7 bases, with 10 bases between them. This CDR3 is CASNRQSEAFF. CDR3 bases: TGTGCCAGCAACCGACAGAGTGAAGCTTTCTTT.

This clone has only one observation. This chain joins TRBV18 and TRBJ1-1; tentatively, D is TRBD1 (5 bases). The CDR3 is 13 residues long. V was cut by 8 bases and J by 0 bases, with 10 bases left in between. The germline V gene encodes CDR1 KGHSH and CDR2 LQKENI. The CDR3 DNA sequence: TGTGCCAGCATTGGGGGGTTGAACACTGAAGCTTTCTTT. It yields the protein CASIGGLNTEAFF.

V is TRBV6-5 and J is TRBJ1-2; TRBD1 matches at 7 bases. The CDR3 has 13 amino acids. CDR1 is MNHEY and CDR2 is SVGAGI in the germline V gene. V trimming: 6 bases; J trimming: 7 bases; junction bases outside the gene matches: 8. The DNA for the CDR3 is TGTGCCAGCAGCCTAGACAGGGCTCGTGGCTACACCTTC. Protein product: CASSLDRARGYTF.

This clone was picked up one time. This chain links TRBV4-1 with TRBJ2-7, with 9 bases identical to TRBD2. The junction had 18 bases not matched to a gene; V was cut back by 3 bases and J by 9 bases. CDR1 and CDR2 (germline): MGHRA, YSYEKL. This CDR3 spans 17 amino acids. CDR3 DNA: TGCGCCAGCAGCCAGAAGGGAGGAGCGGGAGGTCGGGTTGGGCAGTACTTC. Amino acids: CASSQKGGAGGRVGQYF.

The V gene is TRBV27, the J gene TRBJ2-7; possible D gene TRBD2, 6 bases. V lost 2 bases, J lost 5 bases, and 13 bases lay in between. The CDR3 has 14 residues. Germline V CDR1 and CDR2: MNHEY, SMNVEV (reference sequence). CDR3 DNA: TGTGCCAGCAGTTTAAGGGCGGGGTCCCACGAGCAGTACTTC. Protein product: CASSLRAGSHEQYF.

This clone was observed a single time. This chain uses TRBV2 with TRBJ2-3; possibly TRBD1 for D (6 bases). V gave up 7 bases and J gave up 4 bases, with 12 bases separating them. CDR3 length: 13 amino acids. Germline V gene data show CDR1 as SNHLY and CDR2 as FYNNEI. The DNA of the CDR3 is TGTGCCAGCACCTACAGGGTCCCAGATACGCAGTATTTT. It is translated as CASTYRVPDTQYF.

The chain carries TRBV10-2 and TRBJ2-7; 10 bases agree with TRBD2. The CDR3 is made up of 13 amino acids. The J segment lost 6 bases and the V segment lost 2 bases, leaving 1 base of the junction unmatched. Per the germline V gene, CDR1 is WSHSY and CDR2 is SAAADI. The CDR3 region has the DNA TGCGCCAGCAGTGAGAGCGGGAGGGTCGAGCAGTACTTC. Translating it yields CASSESGRVEQYF.

The V and J genes are TRBV5-5 and TRBJ2-7; weak D call: TRBD1 (7 bases). Between the trimmed V and J ends, which lost 3 bases and 3 bases, there was a span of 19 bases. The CDR3 consists of 16 residues. Germline loops: CDR1 SGHKS, CDR2 YYEKEE (reference sequence). The CDR3 is CASSWKDRVGGYEQYF. The CDR3, as DNA: TGTGCCAGCAGCTGGAAAGACAGGGTCGGGGGCTACGAGCAGTACTTC. Full variable domain (rest looked up from reference TRBV5-5 and TRBJ2-7): DAGVTQSPTHLIKTRGQQVTLRCSPISGHKSVSWYQQVLGQGPQFIFQYYEKEERGRGNFPDRFSARQFPNYSSELNVNALLLGDSALYLCASSWKDRVGGYEQYFGPGTRLTVT.

The chain couples TRBV7-9 to TRBJ1-5; tentative D call: TRBD1 (5 bases). Germline loops: CDR1 SEHNR, CDR2 FQNEAQ (reference sequence). V lost 5 bases to trimming and J lost 7 bases, with 12 bases between them. The length of the CDR3 is 13 residues. As DNA, the CDR3 is TGTGCCAGCAGCCCGGGGGGGAGACAGCCCCAGCATTTT. Protein product: CASSPGGRQPQHF.

The rearrangement links TRBV19 to TRBJ2-1; 11 bases are a match to TRBD2. This CDR3 contains 16 residues. V dropped 6 bases and J dropped 4; count of bases not matched to a gene: 8. Germline CDR1 reads LNHDA; CDR2 reads SQIVND (reference sequence). CDR3 nucleotide sequence: TGTGCCAGTAGCTGGCCCGGGACTAGCGGATACAATGAGCAGTTCTTC. This encodes CASSWPGTSGYNEQFF.

The genes are TRBV6-5 and TRBJ1-5; the D gene is possibly TRBD1 (5 bases). Trimming took 11 bases from V and 2 from J, leaving 13 bases between them. The CDR3 length is 13 residues. Germline V gene lookup returns CDR1 MNHEY and CDR2 SVGAGI. CDR3 region: CAARGSGNQPQHF. CDR3 sequence (DNA): TGTGCCGCAAGGGGTTCCGGCAATCAGCCCCAGCATTTT.

J is TRBJ1-2 and V is TRBV30; D remains unclear. The V gene's germline CDR1 is GTSNPN and CDR2 SVGIG (reference sequence). This CDR3 comprises 13 residues. Trimming shortened V by 4 bases and J by 7 bases, and 16 bases separated the two germline ends. The CDR3 DNA is TGTGCCTGGACCGGTCGGGCAGCGGCTGGCTACACCTTC. As protein: CAWTGRAAAGYTF.

Note on this clone: No conserved phenylalanine or tryptophan ends this CDR3, so it is likely a read error. The chain is built from TRBV5-4 and TRBJ1-1; D not resolved. Germline V lookup: CDR1 SGHNT, CDR2 YYREEE (reference sequence). Trimming left V 3 bases short and J 1 base short, with 16 bases between. The CDR3 contains 16 residues. CDR3 nucleotides: TGTGCCAGCAGCTCAGAATTGTTCCGGACGAACACTGAAGCTTTCCTT. Its translation is CASSSELFRTNTEAFL.

The chain uses TRBV9 and TRBJ1-3; possibly TRBD1 for D (5 bases). With 0 bases removed from V and 0 bases from J, the gap between germline ends came to 13 bases. CDR3 size: 17 residues. Germline-derived CDR1 and CDR2 are SGDLS and YYNGEE. The CDR3 protein is CASSVDGGRGSGNTIYF. In DNA, the CDR3 is TGTGCCAGCAGCGTAGACGGGGGAAGGGGCTCTGGAAACACCATATATTTT.

The CDR3 region is CASSLGTAGGAGELFF. The DNA of the CDR3 is TGTGCCAGCAGTTTGGGAACGGCGGGAGGGGCCGGGGAGCTGTTTTTT. J is TRBJ2-2 and V is TRBV28; 9 bases agree with TRBD2. V shed 3 bases, J shed 6 bases, and the junction held 8 bases outside the gene matches. Germline-derived CDR1 and CDR2 are MDHEN and SYDVKM. The CDR3 has 16 residues. Filled out from reference TRBV28 and TRBJ2-2, the complete variable domain reads DVKVTQSSRYLVKRTGEKVFLECVQDMDHENMFWYRQDPGLGLRLIYFSYDVKMKEKGDIPEGYSVSREKKERFSLILESASTNQTSMYLCASSLGTAGGAGELFFGEGSRLTVL.

The chain is built from TRBV19 and TRBJ1-1, with TRBD1 matching 8 bases. CDR3 size: 16 residues. CDR1 and CDR2 from the germline V gene are LNHDA and SQIVND (reference sequence). The trim removed 4 bases at V and 5 bases at J, leaving 12 bases unmatched. The CDR3, as DNA: TGTGCCAGTAGTAATCCCCCGACAGGGGCGAGGACTGAAGCTTTCTTT. Its translation: CASSNPPTGARTEAFF.

The CDR3 sequence is CASSEGDFDSNEQFF. Written as DNA, the CDR3 is TGCGCCAGCAGTGAGGGGGACTTCGACTCCAATGAGCAGTTCTTC. The chain has TRBV10-1 and TRBJ2-1, with D tentatively TRBD2 (6 bases). The CDR3 totals 15 residues. The germline gives CDR1 WNHNN, CDR2 SYGVQD (reference sequence). V was cut by 2 bases and J by 6 bases, with 14 bases left in between.